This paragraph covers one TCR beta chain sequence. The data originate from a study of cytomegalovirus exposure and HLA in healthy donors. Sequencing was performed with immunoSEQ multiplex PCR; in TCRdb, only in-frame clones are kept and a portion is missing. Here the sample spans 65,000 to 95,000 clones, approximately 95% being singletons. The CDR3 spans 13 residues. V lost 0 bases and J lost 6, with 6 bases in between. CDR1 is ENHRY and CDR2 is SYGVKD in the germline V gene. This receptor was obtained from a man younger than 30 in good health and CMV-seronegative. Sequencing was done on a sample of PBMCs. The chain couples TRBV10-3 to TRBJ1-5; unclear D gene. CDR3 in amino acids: CAISESAGQPQHF. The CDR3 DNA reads TGTGCCATCAGTGAGTCTGCGGGTCAGCCCCAGCATTTT.